The TCR beta chain described here comes from a study of technical replicates of blood from a few donors. A single count supports this clone. Sequencing was performed with immunoSEQ multiplex PCR; in TCRdb, only in-frame clones are kept and a portion is missing. The data show about 15,000 clones, 87% seen once. Germline V gene data show CDR1 as SGHAT and CDR2 as FQDESV (reference sequence). V gave up 0 bases and J gave up 3 bases; unmatched junction bases: 4. The CDR3 has 17 amino acids. This clonotype originated in a human donor in good health. Sequencing was carried out using PBMCs. The chain has TRBV11-1 and TRBJ2-7; 14 positions match TRBD2. Written as DNA, the CDR3 is TGTGCCAGCAGCTTAGCCGCCGGGACTAGCGGGGGCTACGAGCAGTACTTC. As protein: CASSLAAGTSGGYEQYF.